This T cell receptor (beta chain) was found in a study of cytomegalovirus exposure and HLA in healthy donors. Overall study results and limits: Researchers catalogued 150 or so TCR beta chains as cytomegalovirus-associated.

Comment on this clone: Its specificity is unknown.

The study sampled nominally healthy donors, though unrecorded immune exposures were likely. PCR involved 60 Vbeta and 13 Jbeta primers. Assay used: immunoSEQ multiplex PCR; TCRdb lists only in-frame clones, some missing. The sample records 150,000 to 200,000 clones, 70% to 85% being singletons. Looked up from germline, CDR1 is MDHEN and CDR2 is SYDVKM. V lost 6 bases to trimming and J lost 13 bases; unmatched junction nucleotides: 9. The CDR3 is 12 residues long. This rearrangement joins TRBV28 to TRBJ2-5, with 9 bases lining up with TRBD1. This TCR came from a woman aged 25 to 39 in good health and CMV-seropositive. What was sequenced was PBMCs. The CDR3: CASSPDRGLGYF. CDR3 sequence (DNA): TGTGCCAGCAGCCCGGACAGGGGCCTTGGGTACTTC.